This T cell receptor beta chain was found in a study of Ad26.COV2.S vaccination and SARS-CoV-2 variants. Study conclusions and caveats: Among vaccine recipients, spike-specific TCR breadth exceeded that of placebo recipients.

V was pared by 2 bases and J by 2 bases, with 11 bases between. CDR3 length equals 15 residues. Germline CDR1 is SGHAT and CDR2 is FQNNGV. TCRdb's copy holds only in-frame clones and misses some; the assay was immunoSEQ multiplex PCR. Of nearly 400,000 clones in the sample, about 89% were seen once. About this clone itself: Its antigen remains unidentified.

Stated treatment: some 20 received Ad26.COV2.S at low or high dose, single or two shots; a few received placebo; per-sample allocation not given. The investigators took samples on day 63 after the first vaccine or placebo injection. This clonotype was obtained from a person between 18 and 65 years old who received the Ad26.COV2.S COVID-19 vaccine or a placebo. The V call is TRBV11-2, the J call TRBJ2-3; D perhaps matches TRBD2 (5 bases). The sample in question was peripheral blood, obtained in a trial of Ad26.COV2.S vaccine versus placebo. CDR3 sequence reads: CASSLSGAVTDTQYF. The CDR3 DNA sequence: TGTGCCAGCAGCTTAAGTGGAGCGGTCACAGATACGCAGTATTTT.